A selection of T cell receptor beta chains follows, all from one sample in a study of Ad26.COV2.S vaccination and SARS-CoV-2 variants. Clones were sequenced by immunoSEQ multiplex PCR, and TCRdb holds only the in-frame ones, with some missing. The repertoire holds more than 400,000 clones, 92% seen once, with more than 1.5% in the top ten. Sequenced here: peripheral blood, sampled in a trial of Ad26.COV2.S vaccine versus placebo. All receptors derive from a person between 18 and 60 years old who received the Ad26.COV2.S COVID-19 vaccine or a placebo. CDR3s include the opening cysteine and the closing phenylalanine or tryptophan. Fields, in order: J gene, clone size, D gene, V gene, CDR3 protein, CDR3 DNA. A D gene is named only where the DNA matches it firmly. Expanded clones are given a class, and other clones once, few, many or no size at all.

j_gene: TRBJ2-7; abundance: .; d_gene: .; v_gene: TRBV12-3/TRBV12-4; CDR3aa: CASSLGVPYEQYF; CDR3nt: TGTGCCAGCAGCCTAGGTGTCCCCTACGAGCAGTACTTC
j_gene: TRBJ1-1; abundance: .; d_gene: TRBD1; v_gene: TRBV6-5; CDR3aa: CASIGTGYTEAFF; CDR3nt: TGTGCCAGCATCGGGACAGGATACACTGAAGCTTTCTTT
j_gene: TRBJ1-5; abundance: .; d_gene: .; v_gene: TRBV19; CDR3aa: CASSPRANQPQHF; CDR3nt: TGTGCCAGTAGTCCCCGGGCCAATCAGCCCCAGCATTTT
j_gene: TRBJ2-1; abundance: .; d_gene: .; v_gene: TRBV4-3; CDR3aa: CASSRTGPDNEQFF; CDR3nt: TGCGCCAGCAGCCGGACGGGGCCCGACAATGAGCAGTTCTTC
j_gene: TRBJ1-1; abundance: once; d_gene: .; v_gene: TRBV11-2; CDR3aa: CASSLGGWGLYTEAFF; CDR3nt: TGTGCCAGCAGCTTAGGAGGCTGGGGCCTATACACTGAAGCTTTCTTT
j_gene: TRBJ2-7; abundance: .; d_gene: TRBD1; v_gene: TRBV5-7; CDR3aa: CASSKGTGSSYEQYF; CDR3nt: TGTGCCAGCAGCAAAGGGACAGGCAGCTCCTACGAGCAGTACTTC
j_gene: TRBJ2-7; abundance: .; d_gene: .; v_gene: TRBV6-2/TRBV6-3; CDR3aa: CASSYNVHLKSSYEQYF; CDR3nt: TGTGCCAGCAGTTACAACGTACATCTGAAAAGCTCCTACGAGCAGTACTTC
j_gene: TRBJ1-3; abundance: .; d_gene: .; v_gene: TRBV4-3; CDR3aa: CASSQDRSGANTIYF; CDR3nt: TGCGCCAGCAGCCAAGATCGCTCTGGTGCCAACACCATATATTTT
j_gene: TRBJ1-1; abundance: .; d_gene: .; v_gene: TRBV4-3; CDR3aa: CASSQDPGERAEAFF; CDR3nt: TGCGCCAGCAGCCAAGATCCGGGGGAACGGGCTGAAGCTTTCTTT
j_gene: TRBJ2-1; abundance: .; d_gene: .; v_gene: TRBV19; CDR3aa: CASSMDHSYNEQFF; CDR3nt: TGTGCCAGTAGTATGGATCACAGTTACAATGAGCAGTTCTTC